This T cell receptor (beta chain) was sequenced during a study of blood T cell repertoires in COVID-19. Study details: Researchers got acute and convalescent COVID-19 samples from the United States, Italy and Spain. Sample material is recorded as cDNA or gDNA derived from T cells, B-cell-depleted T cells, or PBMCs.

J lost 8 bases, V lost 2 bases, and 10 bases had no gene match. This CDR3 spans 16 amino acids. Germline lookup yields CDR1 MNHNS and CDR2 SASEGT. Donors in Cohort 3 who had recovered were those with two negative PCRs, healthcare professional clearance, or resolution of their symptoms. As originally analysed: Estimated nucleated cell counts came from reference gene primer amplification. This table comes from immunoSEQ multiplex PCR, and its TCRdb copy is limited to in-frame clones, with some not included. V and J calls and clone size are given by that table; D and trimming were obtained from the DNA. The table shows fewer than 200,000 clones, with 88% occurring only once.

This sequence joins TRBV6-1 and TRBJ1-1, with 11 bases identical to TRBD1. The sequence was obtained from a woman between 18 and 29 years old who had recovered from COVID-19. Material: PBMCs or T cells enriched from blood (not recorded which). The CDR3 coding sequence is TGTGCCAGCAGTGAATTTAAAGGACAGGGGGCGGCCGAAGCTTTCTTT. Its translation: CASSEFKGQGAAEAFF.